This T cell receptor (beta chain) is from a study of T cells in Graves' hyperthyroidism and ophthalmopathy. Germline values: CDR1 SQVTM, CDR2 ANQGSEA. This CDR3 region has 13 residues. V was pared by 6 bases and J by 1 base, with 12 bases between. The investigators amplified TCR beta CDR3 regions from RNA transcripts. An initial round of RT-PCR targeting the TCR CDR3 relied on the HTBI primer set. Each CDR3 protein gets one entry after TCRdb re-called the multiplex PCR reads with MiXCR. Of 560,000 or so distinct CDR3 sequences in the sample, 35% to 55% were seen once. The clonotype comes from a woman aged 18-35 years with Graves' hyperthyroidism. The rearrangement links TRBV29-1 to TRBJ1-1, with D perhaps matching TRBD1 (6 bases). Source material: peripheral blood or thyroid tissue (not recorded which). The CDR3 loop is CSVAGQTNTEAFF. The CDR3 nucleotides read TGCAGCGTAGCTGGACAGACGAACACTGAAGCTTTCTTT.